The clone carrying this TCR beta chain occurred a few times. Its specificity is unknown. The sample belongs to a study of CD8 T cells in ankylosing spondylitis. Quantitative molecular-barcoded 5'-RACE generated the TCR beta libraries. TCRdb redid the calling of the 5' RACE reads with MiXCR, one entry per CDR3 protein. The sample lists roughly 200,000 distinct CDR3 sequences, about 13% occurring once. The CDR3 sequence is 15 residues long. V shed 4 bases, J shed 3 bases, and the junction held 7 bases outside the gene matches. Per the germline V gene, CDR1 is SNHLY and CDR2 is FYNNEI. Study findings and constraints: A TCR beta motif of 7 or 8 highly homologous variants appeared characteristic of ankylosing spondylitis blood.

The sample taken for sequencing was blood, either unsorted or a sorted T cell fraction (not recorded which). This clonotype originated in a male donor with ankylosing spondylitis or in good health (not recorded which). The chain joins TRBV2 to TRBJ2-3; 7 bases map to TRBD2. CDR3 sequence reads: CASSGRLAGTDTQYF. For the CDR3, the DNA is TGTGCCAGCAGTGGGCGACTAGCAGGGACAGATACGCAGTATTTT. Filled out from reference TRBV2 and TRBJ2-3, the complete variable domain reads EPEVTQTPSHQVTQMGQEVILRCVPISNHLYFYWYRQILGQKVEFLVSFYNNEISEKSEIFDDQFSVERPDGSNFTLKIRSTKLEDSAMYFCASSGRLAGTDTQYFGPGTRLTVL.